The 7 T cell receptor beta chains below come from one sample, sequenced in a study of tumor-infiltrating lymphocytes in primary liver carcinoma. Both RNA and DNA were isolated together from about 19-30 mg of bulk tissue that had not been sorted. TCR beta cDNA was prepared out of around 460 ng total RNA by means of a constant-region primer. Libraries covering TCR beta were generated through three nested multiplex PCR rounds (using a slightly modified ARM-PCR). Forward primers for TRBV1-TRBV30 and a C-beta reverse primer served the first two PCR rounds, at about 10 cycles each. In TCRdb, the multiplex PCR reads were re-called with MiXCR into one record per CDR3 protein. The sample carries 95,000 to 150,000 distinct CDR3 sequences, around 70% recorded once. Sequencing input: tumor-adjacent normal liver tissue. The origin of the receptors is an older woman with primary liver carcinoma and hepatitis B virus infection.

This clonotype was seen just once. The junction differs from germline at one of its ends, possibly a read error. The V and J genes are TRBV29-1 and TRBJ2-3; D may be TRBD1 or TRBD2 (5 bases each). The V gene's germline CDR1 is SQVTM and CDR2 ANQGSEA. The CDR3 has 13 amino acids. The chain's CDR3 is CSVGDGRTDTQYF. For the CDR3, the DNA is TGCAGCGTTGGGGACGGTAGAACAGATACACAGTATTTT.

Remarks on this clonotype: A much more abundant neighbour one base away suggests this may be a read error. The V gene is TRBV6-1, the J gene TRBJ2-7, with D hard to call. Germline V CDR1 and CDR2: MNHNS, SASEGT. This CDR3 has 12 residues. CDR3 nucleotide sequence: TGTGCCCGCAGTGAAAGGCGCTACGAGCAGTACTTC. As protein: CARSERRYEQYF.

The J gene is TRBJ2-1, the V gene TRBV28; 7 bases align to TRBD1. Unmatched junction bases numbered 15, after V lost 6 bases and J lost 7 bases. Germline CDR1 reads MDHEN; CDR2 reads SYDVKM. This CDR3 is built from 16 residues. The CDR3 DNA reads TGTGCCAGCAGGCAAGGGACAGCCTTTCTGGGGAATGAGCAGTTCTTC. This encodes CASRQGTAFLGNEQFF.

There are many counts of this clonotype. The chain joins TRBV5-1 to TRBJ1-1; D gene unclear. The CDR3 has 14 amino acids. V was pared by 4 bases and J by 1 base, with 11 bases between. CDR1 and CDR2 from the germline V gene are SGHRS and YFSETQ. CDR3 protein: CASSPRTQNTEAFF. DNA for the CDR3: TGCGCCAGCAGCCCTAGAACCCAGAACACTGAAGCTTTCTTT.

V usage is TRBV20-1 and J usage is TRBJ1-2, with 12 nucleotides matching TRBD1. Germline-derived CDR1 and CDR2 are DFQATT and SNEGSKA (reference sequence). Germline trimming cut 1 base from V and 8 bases from J; bases unmatched to any gene: 5. The length of the CDR3 is 14 residues. The DNA for the CDR3 is TGCAGTGCTAGAGCGACCGGGACAGGGGGCGGCTACACCTTC. Its translation: CSARATGTGGGYTF.

This clonotype has only a few counts. This may come from a read error, since a much larger clone is one base off. The rearrangement uses TRBV12-5 and TRBJ2-1; 8 nucleotides agree with TRBD1. Germline values: CDR1 LGHNT, CDR2 FRNRAP. The CDR3 runs to 15 residues. The chain's CDR3 is CVSGLRTGPYNEQFF. The DNA of the CDR3 is TGTGTTAGTGGTTTGCGGACAGGGCCCTACAATGAGCAGTTCTTC. The full variable domain, completed using reference TRBV12-5 and TRBJ2-1, is DARVTQTPRHKVTEMGQEVTMRCQPILGHNTVFWYRQTMMQGLELLAYFRNRAPLDDSGMPKDRFSAEMPDATLATLKIQPSEPRDSAVYFCVSGLRTGPYNEQFFGPGTRLTVL.

This clonotype was recorded a few times. A read error may be the cause here, since a much bigger clone is one base away. This is likely a read error, given that the CDR3 carries no conserved phenylalanine or tryptophan at its end. The V gene is TRBV29-1, the J gene TRBJ2-2, with D perhaps TRBD1 or TRBD2 (5 bases each). The germline V gene has CDR1 SQVTM and CDR2 ANQGSEA. The CDR3 runs to 15 residues. V was trimmed by 8 bases and J by 4 bases, leaving 20 bases between them. CDR3: CSILPRGAPTGELFS. In DNA form, the CDR3 reads TGCAGCATTCTCCCACGGGGCGCGCCCACCGGGGAGCTGTTTTCT.